Below, 24 T cell receptor beta chains from the same sample are listed, as sequenced in a study of T cell changes during pregnancy in multiple sclerosis. TCRdb's table, derived via immunoSEQ multiplex PCR, lists solely in-frame clones and lacks some. This sample yields about 40,000 clones, of which almost 95% are seen a single time; about 0.32% belongs to the top ten. The specimen comprised CD4+ T cells from peripheral blood mononuclear cells, sampled after pregnancy. These receptors all come from a female donor with multiple sclerosis, enrolled in a pregnancy study.

This clone was counted only a few times. The chain links TRBV2 to TRBJ1-1; TRBD1 matches 9 bases. V trimming: 2 bases; J trimming: 7 bases; junction bases outside the gene matches: 11. This CDR3 is 16 amino acids long. The germline CDR1 and CDR2 sequences are SNHLY and FYNNEI. As DNA, the CDR3 is TGTGCCAGCAGTGAAACCCCGGACAGGGGTGGTGGTGAAGCTTTCTTT. Amino acids: CASSETPDRGGGEAFF.

For the CDR3, the DNA is TGTGCCAGCAGCTTAGCGCAGGTTCCAGAGACCCAGTACTTC. Translating it yields CASSLAQVPETQYF. This chain uses TRBV7-2 with TRBJ2-5; D call uncertain. The CDR3 extends over 14 amino acids. The V end was cut by 0 bases, the J end by 4 bases, with 9 bases between. Germline V gives CDR1 SGHTA, CDR2 FQGNSA.

This clone was seen only a few times. V and J are TRBV4-1 and TRBJ1-1, with 10 bases aligning to TRBD1. The V gene end was trimmed by 5 bases and the J gene end by 4 bases; junction bases not matched to a gene: 4. CDR3 size: 14 residues. Germline V gene data show CDR1 as MGHRA and CDR2 as YSYEKL. The CDR3: CASSNRDRGTEAFF. CDR3 bases: TGCGCCAGCAGCAACCGGGACAGGGGCACTGAAGCTTTCTTT.

This rearrangement joins TRBV6-1 to TRBJ2-1; D is undetermined. This CDR3 has 15 residues. Trimming removed 2 bases from V and 0 bases from J, with 8 bases in between. CDR1 and CDR2 (germline): MNHNS, SASEGT. The CDR3 sequence: CASSEQVPSYNEQFF. CDR3 in DNA: TGTGCCAGCAGTGAACAGGTTCCCTCCTACAATGAGCAGTTCTTC.

The chain couples TRBV15 to TRBJ1-3; D is uncertain. The CDR3 spans 14 residues. V dropped 0 bases and J dropped 4 bases, with 7 bases sitting between them. Germline-derived CDR1 and CDR2 are LNHNV and YYDKDF (reference sequence). CDR3 nucleotides: TGTGCCACCAGCAGAGAAAACACAGGAAACACCATATATTTT. Its translation: CATSRENTGNTIYF.

The CDR3 DNA is TGTGCCAGCAGCCGGGACAGAAACTACGAGCAGTACTTC. Residues: CASSRDRNYEQYF. This chain uses TRBV4-2 with TRBJ2-7; 7 bases fit TRBD1. Trimming removed 4 bases from V and 3 bases from J; junction bases left unmatched: 3. The CDR3 loop spans 13 amino acids. Germline CDR1 and CDR2: LGHNA and YNFKEQ.

The chain recombines TRBV7-9 with TRBJ2-6; D is perhaps TRBD1 (6 bases). Germline CDR1 is SEHNR and CDR2 is FQNEAQ (reference sequence). Trimming stripped 2 bases from V and 2 bases from J, with 7 bases between. The CDR3 totals 15 residues. CDR3: CASSLHRAGANVLTF. CDR3 coding DNA: TGTGCCAGCAGCTTACACAGGGCTGGGGCCAACGTCCTGACTTTC.

The V call is TRBV5-1, the J call TRBJ1-1; unclear D gene. CDR1 and CDR2 from the germline V gene are SGHRS and YFSETQ. Deletions cut 5 bases from V and 0 bases from J, with 14 bases between. The length of the CDR3 is 15 residues. CDR3 in DNA: TGCGCCAGCAGTACATACGGCGGGATGAACACTGAAGCTTTCTTT. This sequence encodes CASSTYGGMNTEAFF.

This clone was seen a single time. The genes are TRBV6-1 and TRBJ1-2, with TRBD1 matching 9 bases. This CDR3 is 13 amino acids long. The junction had 7 bases not matched to a gene; V was cut back by 4 bases and J by 10 bases. CDR1 is MNHNS and CDR2 is SASEGT in the germline V gene. CDR3 in DNA: TGTGCCAGCAGTGGGACAGGGGTGATCGACTACACCTTC. It encodes CASSGTGVIDYTF.

This clone was seen a single time. The chain has TRBV19 and TRBJ2-1, with 9 bases matching TRBD1. This CDR3 has 15 amino acids. V shed 6 bases, J shed 5 bases, and the junction held 8 bases outside the gene matches. The germline V gene encodes CDR1 LNHDA and CDR2 SQIVND (reference sequence). CDR3 in DNA: TGTGCCAGTAGAGACGCGGGACAGGGTAACAATGAGCAGTTCTTC. Translating it yields CASRDAGQGNNEQFF.

In its sample, this clone was seen a few times. The chain has TRBV5-1 and TRBJ1-1, with 7 bases fitting TRBD1. CDR3 size: 13 residues. J gave up 4 bases and V 4 bases, and 4 bases lay outside the gene matches. Germline CDR1 reads SGHRS; CDR2 reads YFSETQ. CDR3 residues: CASSTGTVTEAFF. In nucleotides, the CDR3 is TGCGCCAGCAGCACAGGGACAGTCACTGAAGCTTTCTTT.

The chain uses TRBV30 and TRBJ1-6; 7 nucleotides align to TRBD1. The CDR3 totals 14 residues. The junction had 8 bases not matched to a gene; V was cut back by 3 bases and J by 9 bases. Germline CDR1 GTSNPN, CDR2 SVGIG (reference sequence). The CDR3 sequence is CAWRVGQVSSPLHF. Here the CDR3 DNA reads TGTGCCTGGAGAGTCGGACAGGTTTCTTCACCCCTCCACTTT.

This chain links TRBV6-5 with TRBJ1-2, with 7 positions matching TRBD1. Germline values: CDR1 MNHEY, CDR2 SVGAGI. The ends lost 4 bases at V and 0 bases at J; junction bases unmatched: 5. This CDR3 region has 15 residues. The CDR3, as DNA: TGTGCCAGCAGTTCCCCGGGACAGACTAACTATGGCTACACCTTC. This translates into CASSSPGQTNYGYTF.

The chain employs TRBV5-1 and TRBJ2-1, with 8 bases that match TRBD2. Trimming took 4 bases from V and 8 from J; bases not matched to a gene: 14. The CDR3 contains 16 residues. From germline, CDR1 is SGHRS and CDR2 YFSETQ. The CDR3 is CASSGFLGGATDEQFF. CDR3 DNA: TGCGCCAGCAGCGGATTCCTCGGGGGGGCAACGGATGAGCAGTTCTTC.

The rearrangement uses TRBV16 and TRBJ1-2; 8 bases fit TRBD1. Per germline, CDR1 KGHSY and CDR2 FQNENV. The CDR3 sequence is 15 residues long. V was pared by 0 bases and J by 4 bases, with 4 bases of the junction left unmatched. CDR3 DNA: TGTGCCAGCAGCCAATCGAGGGGACAGGTCTATGGCTACACCTTC. It encodes CASSQSRGQVYGYTF.

This chain connects TRBV20-1 to TRBJ2-3; the D gene is possibly TRBD1 (7 bases). Germline CDR1 reads DFQATT; CDR2 reads SNEGSKA (reference sequence). Trimming shortened V by 7 bases and J by 15 bases, and 17 bases separated the two germline ends. The CDR3 covers 10 residues. CDR3 nucleotide sequence: TGCAGTGTCCAGCAGGGGGGTAGATATTTT. It is translated as CSVQQGGRYF.

The count of this clone is one. This chain uses TRBV5-1 with TRBJ2-7; possible D gene TRBD1, 6 bases. The V and J ends lost 3 bases and 0 bases respectively, with 19 bases between them. This CDR3 region has 17 residues. Germline CDR1 SGHRS, CDR2 YFSETQ. The CDR3 loop is CASSSTTGTPASYEQYF. The DNA of the CDR3 is TGCGCCAGCAGCTCTACCACCGGGACACCAGCCTCCTACGAGCAGTACTTC.

As regards this clone: A junction end diverges from the germline sequence, so it may reflect a read error. V and J are TRBV20-1 and TRBJ1-2, with D possibly TRBD1 on 5 matching bases. The V gene's germline CDR1 is DFQATT and CDR2 SNEGSKA (reference sequence). This CDR3 spans 8 amino acids. The CDR3 region is CSAKLGPF. In DNA form, the CDR3 reads TGCAGTGCTAAGTTGGGGCCCTTC.

This clone was picked up a small number of times. CDR3 bases: TGTGCCAGCAGCGGACAGACGAACACTGAAGCTTTCTTT. This sequence encodes CASSGQTNTEAFF. This chain joins TRBV6-1 and TRBJ1-1; a possible D gene is TRBD1 (6 bases). V lost 6 bases to trimming and J lost 1 base, with 9 bases between them. CDR3 length: 13 amino acids. Germline CDR1 and CDR2: MNHNS and SASEGT.

This chain joins TRBV10-1 and TRBJ1-3; no clear D gene. V dropped 5 bases and J dropped 0 bases, with 17 bases sitting between them. CDR1 is WNHNN and CDR2 is SYGVQD in the germline V gene (reference sequence). The CDR3 totals 17 residues. DNA of the CDR3: TGCGCCAGCAGTCGCGGTTTTGGAGCCAACTCTGGAAACACCATATATTTT. Amino acid sequence: CASSRGFGANSGNTIYF.

This clone was picked up a small number of times. The chain recombines TRBV5-8 with TRBJ1-5; D not certain. The CDR3 runs to 11 residues. The V end was cut by 1 base, the J end by 10 bases, with 6 bases between. Germline lookup yields CDR1 SGHTS and CDR2 YDEGEE. Here the CDR3 reads CASSLPGPQHF. In DNA form, the CDR3 reads TGTGCCAGCAGCTTGCCGGGACCCCAGCATTTT.

A single count supports this clone. J is TRBJ1-2 and V is TRBV19; the match to TRBD1 covers 7 bases. This CDR3 has 15 amino acids. Germline values: CDR1 LNHDA, CDR2 SQIVND (reference sequence). V lost 1 base, J lost 4 bases, and 6 bases stayed unmatched. The DNA of the CDR3 is TGTGCCAGTAGTATAGGGAGAGGGGGCTCCTATGGCTACACCTTC. Translation: CASSIGRGGSYGYTF. Full variable domain (missing parts from reference TRBV19 and TRBJ1-2): DGGITQSPKYLFRKEGQNVTLSCEQNLNHDAMYWYRQDPGQGLRLIYYSQIVNDFQKGDIAEGYSVSREKKESFPLTVTSAQKNPTAFYLCASSIGRGGSYGYTFGSGTRLTVV.

The chain uses TRBV5-1 and TRBJ2-2; D is perhaps TRBD2 (7 bases). This CDR3 region has 14 residues. The V gene's germline CDR1 is SGHRS and CDR2 YFSETQ. Trimming shortened V by 4 bases and J by 2 bases, and 9 bases separated the two germline ends. The DNA of the CDR3 is TGCGCCAGCAGCGGGGGGGGCAACACCGGGGAGCTGTTTTTT. Protein: CASSGGGNTGELFF.

This rearrangement joins TRBV9 to TRBJ1-1; the D gene is possibly TRBD1 (5 bases). Between the trimmed V and J ends, which lost 0 bases and 4 bases, there was a span of 10 bases. Germline V gene lookup returns CDR1 SGDLS and CDR2 YYNGEE. The CDR3 is 14 amino acids. The CDR3 here is CASSVDGGGTEAFF. The CDR3 DNA reads TGTGCCAGCAGCGTAGATGGGGGGGGCACTGAAGCTTTCTTT.